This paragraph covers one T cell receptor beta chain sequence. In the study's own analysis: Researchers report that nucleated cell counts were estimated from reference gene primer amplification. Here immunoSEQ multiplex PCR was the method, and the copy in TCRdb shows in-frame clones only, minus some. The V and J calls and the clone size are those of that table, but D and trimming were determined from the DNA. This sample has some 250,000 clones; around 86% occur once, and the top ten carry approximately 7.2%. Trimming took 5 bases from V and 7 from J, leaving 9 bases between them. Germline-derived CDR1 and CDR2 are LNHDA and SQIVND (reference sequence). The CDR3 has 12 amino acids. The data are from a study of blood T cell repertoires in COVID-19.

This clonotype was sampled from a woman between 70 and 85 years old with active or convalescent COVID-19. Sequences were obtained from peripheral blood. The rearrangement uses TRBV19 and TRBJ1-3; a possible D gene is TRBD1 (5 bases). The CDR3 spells CASSGTQNTIYF. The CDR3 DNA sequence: TGTGCCAGTAGTGGGACTCAGAACACCATATATTTT.